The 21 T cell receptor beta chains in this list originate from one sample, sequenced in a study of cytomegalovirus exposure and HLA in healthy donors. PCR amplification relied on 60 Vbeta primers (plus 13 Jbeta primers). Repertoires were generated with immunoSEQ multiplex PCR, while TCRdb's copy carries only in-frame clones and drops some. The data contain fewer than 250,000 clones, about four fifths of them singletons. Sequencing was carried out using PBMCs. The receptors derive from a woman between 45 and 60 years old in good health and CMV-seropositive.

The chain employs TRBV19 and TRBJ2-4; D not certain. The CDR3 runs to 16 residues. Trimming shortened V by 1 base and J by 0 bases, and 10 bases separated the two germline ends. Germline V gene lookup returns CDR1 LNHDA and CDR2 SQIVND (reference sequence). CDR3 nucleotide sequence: TGTGCCAGTAGTATAGTTGGCAGAACAGCCAAAAACATTCAGTACTTC. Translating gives CASSIVGRTAKNIQYF.

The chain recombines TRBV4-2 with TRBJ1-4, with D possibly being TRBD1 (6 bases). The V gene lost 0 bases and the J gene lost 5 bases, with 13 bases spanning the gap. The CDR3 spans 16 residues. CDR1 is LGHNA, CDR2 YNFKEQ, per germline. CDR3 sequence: CASSQEFSDSNEKLFF. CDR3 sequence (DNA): TGTGCCAGCAGCCAAGAGTTTTCGGACAGCAATGAAAAACTGTTTTTT.

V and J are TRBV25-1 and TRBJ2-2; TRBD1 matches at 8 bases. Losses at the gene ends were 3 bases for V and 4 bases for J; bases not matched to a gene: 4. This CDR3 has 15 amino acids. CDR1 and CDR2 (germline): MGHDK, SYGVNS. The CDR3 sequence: CASSDPGGRTGELFF. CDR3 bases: TGTGCCAGCAGTGATCCAGGGGGCCGCACCGGGGAGCTGTTTTTT.

The CDR3 loop reads CASSAGSDYEQYF. For the CDR3, the DNA is TGCGCCAGCAGCGCGGGGTCGGACTACGAGCAGTACTTC. The V gene is TRBV5-1, the J gene TRBJ2-7, with a weak D call TRBD2 (6 bases). CDR1 and CDR2 (germline): SGHRS, YFSETQ. This CDR3 comprises 13 residues. Trimming pared 4 bases from V and 3 bases from J, leaving 11 bases between.

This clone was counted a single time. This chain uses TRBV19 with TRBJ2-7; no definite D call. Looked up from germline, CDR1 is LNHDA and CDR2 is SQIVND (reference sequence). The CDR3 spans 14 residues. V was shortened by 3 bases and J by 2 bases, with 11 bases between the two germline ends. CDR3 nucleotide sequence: TGTGCCAGTAGTATGACTTCCCAGACCTACGAGCAGTACTTC. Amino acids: CASSMTSQTYEQYF.

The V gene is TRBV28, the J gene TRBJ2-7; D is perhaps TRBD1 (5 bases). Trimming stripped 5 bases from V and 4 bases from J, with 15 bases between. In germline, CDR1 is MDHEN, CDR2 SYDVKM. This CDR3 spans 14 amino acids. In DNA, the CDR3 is TGTGCCAGCAGTCTGACTGACAGTCCTTACGAGCAGTACTTC. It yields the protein CASSLTDSPYEQYF.

The CDR3 here is CASSYSRTGTAEAFF. The CDR3 nucleotides read TGTGCCAGCAGTTACTCGAGAACGGGTACCGCTGAAGCTTTCTTT. This chain uses TRBV6-5 with TRBJ1-1; unclear D gene. The CDR3 has 15 residues. V lost 0 bases and J lost 6, with 14 bases in between. Germline assignment: CDR1 MNHEY and CDR2 SVGAGI.

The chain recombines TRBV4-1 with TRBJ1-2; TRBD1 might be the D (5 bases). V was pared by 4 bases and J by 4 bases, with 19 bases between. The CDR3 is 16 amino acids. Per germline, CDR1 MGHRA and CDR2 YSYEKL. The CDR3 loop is CASSPHPRGIGYGYTF. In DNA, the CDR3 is TGCGCCAGCAGCCCGCATCCCCGGGGGATAGGCTATGGCTACACCTTC.

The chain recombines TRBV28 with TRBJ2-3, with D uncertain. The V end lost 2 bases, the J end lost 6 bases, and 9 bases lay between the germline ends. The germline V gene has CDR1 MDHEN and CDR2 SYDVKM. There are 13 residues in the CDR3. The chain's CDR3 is CASSLVPRDTQYF. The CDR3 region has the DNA TGTGCCAGCAGTTTAGTGCCCCGGGATACGCAGTATTTT.

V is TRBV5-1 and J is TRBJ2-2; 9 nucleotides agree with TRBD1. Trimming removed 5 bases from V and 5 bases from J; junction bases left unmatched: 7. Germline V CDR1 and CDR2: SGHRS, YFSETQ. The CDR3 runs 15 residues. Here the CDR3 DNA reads TGCGCCAGCAGGCCGGGACAGGGTAGGACCGGGGAGCTGTTTTTT. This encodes CASRPGQGRTGELFF.

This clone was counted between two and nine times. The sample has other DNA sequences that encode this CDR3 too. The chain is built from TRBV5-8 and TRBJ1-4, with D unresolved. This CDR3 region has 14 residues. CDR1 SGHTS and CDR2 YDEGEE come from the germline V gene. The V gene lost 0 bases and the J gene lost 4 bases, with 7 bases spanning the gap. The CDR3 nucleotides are TGTGCCAGCAGCTTGGGGCAGAATAATGAAAAACTGTTTTTT. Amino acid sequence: CASSLGQNNEKLFF.

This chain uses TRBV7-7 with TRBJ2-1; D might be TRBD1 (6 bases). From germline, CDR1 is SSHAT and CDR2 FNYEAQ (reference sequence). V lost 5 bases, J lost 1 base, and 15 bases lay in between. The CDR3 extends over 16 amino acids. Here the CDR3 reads CASSPPGTGSYNEQFF. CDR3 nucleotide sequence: TGTGCCAGCAGCCCACCCGGAACAGGGTCCTACAATGAGCAGTTCTTC.

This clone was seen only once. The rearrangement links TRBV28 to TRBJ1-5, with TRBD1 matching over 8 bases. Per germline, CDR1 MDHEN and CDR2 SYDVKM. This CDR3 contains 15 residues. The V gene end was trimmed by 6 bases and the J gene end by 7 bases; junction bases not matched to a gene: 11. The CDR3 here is CASSPGQGSGQPQHF. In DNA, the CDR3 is TGTGCCAGCAGCCCCGGACAGGGTTCCGGACAGCCCCAGCATTTT.

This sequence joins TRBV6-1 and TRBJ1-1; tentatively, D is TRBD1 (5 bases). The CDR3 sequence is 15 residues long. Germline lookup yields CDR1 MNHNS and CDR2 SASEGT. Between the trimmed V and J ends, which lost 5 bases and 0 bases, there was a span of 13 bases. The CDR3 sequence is CASSLRTSLNTEAFF. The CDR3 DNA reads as TGTGCCAGCAGTCTCCGGACAAGCCTGAACACTGAAGCTTTCTTT.

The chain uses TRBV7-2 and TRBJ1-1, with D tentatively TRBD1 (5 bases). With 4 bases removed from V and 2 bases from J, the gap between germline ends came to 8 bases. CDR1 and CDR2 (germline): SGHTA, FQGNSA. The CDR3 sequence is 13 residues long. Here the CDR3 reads CASSSTVNTEAFF. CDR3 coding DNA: TGTGCCAGCAGCTCGACAGTAAACACTGAAGCTTTCTTT.

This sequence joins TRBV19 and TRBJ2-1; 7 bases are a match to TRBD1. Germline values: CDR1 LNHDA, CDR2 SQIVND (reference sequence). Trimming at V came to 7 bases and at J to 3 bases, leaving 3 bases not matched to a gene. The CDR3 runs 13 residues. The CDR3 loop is CASTGGIYNEQFF. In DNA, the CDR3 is TGTGCCAGTACAGGGGGAATCTACAATGAGCAGTTCTTC.

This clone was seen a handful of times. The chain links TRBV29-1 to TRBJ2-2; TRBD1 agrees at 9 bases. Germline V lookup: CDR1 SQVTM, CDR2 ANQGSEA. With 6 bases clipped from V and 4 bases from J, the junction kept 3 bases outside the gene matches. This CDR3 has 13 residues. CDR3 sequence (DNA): TGCAGCGTCGTGACAGGGGGCACCGGGGAGCTGTTTTTT. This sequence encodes CSVVTGGTGELFF.

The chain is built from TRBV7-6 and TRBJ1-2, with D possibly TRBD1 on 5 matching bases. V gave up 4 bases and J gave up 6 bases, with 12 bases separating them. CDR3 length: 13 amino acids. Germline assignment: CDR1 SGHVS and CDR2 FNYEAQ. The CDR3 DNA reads TGTGCCAGCAGCTCTATGCAAGGGGATGGCTACACCTTC. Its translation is CASSSMQGDGYTF.

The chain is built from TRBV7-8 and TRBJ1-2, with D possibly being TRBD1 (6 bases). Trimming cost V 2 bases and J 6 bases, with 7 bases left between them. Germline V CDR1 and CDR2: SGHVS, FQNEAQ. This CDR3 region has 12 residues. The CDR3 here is CASSLSGDGYTF. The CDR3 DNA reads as TGTGCCAGCAGCTTATCAGGGGATGGCTACACCTTC.

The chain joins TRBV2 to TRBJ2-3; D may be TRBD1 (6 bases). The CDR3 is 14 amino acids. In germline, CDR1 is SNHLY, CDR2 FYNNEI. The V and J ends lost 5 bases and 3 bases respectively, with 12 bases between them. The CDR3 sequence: CASSLGQLTDTQYF. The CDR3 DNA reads TGTGCCAGCAGTCTTGGACAGCTAACAGATACGCAGTATTTT.

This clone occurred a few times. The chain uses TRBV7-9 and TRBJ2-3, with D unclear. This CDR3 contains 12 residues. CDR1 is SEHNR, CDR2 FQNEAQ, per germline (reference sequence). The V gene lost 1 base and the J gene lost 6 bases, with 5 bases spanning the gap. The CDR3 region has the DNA TGTGCCAGCAGCTTAGTCCGGGATACGCAGTATTTT. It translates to CASSLVRDTQYF.